Listed here are 16 T cell receptor beta chains from one sample, sequenced in a study of shared clonotypes between healthy human individuals. CD45RO-negative, CCR7-selected cells formed the naive CD8 fraction, which excluded terminally differentiated effector memory CD45RA+ cells. Sequencing used immunoSEQ multiplex PCR; TCRdb keeps in-frame clones, though not all of them. The top ten hold around 1.2% of the sample, which has under 2,000,000 clones, 85% to 95% seen once. Sequenced material: naive CD8+ T cells sorted from blood. These receptor sequences come from a young man in good health.

The chain combines TRBV28 with TRBJ2-7; no definite D call. Germline V lookup: CDR1 MDHEN, CDR2 SYDVKM. The CDR3 loop spans 12 amino acids. The V end lost 1 base, the J end lost 3 bases, and 4 bases lay between the germline ends. The CDR3: CASSLYSYEQYF. The DNA for the CDR3 is TGTGCCAGCAGTTTATATAGCTACGAGCAGTACTTC.

The chain couples TRBV12-5 to TRBJ2-1, with 8 nucleotides matching TRBD2. The CDR3 is made up of 15 amino acids. Germline assignment: CDR1 LGHNT and CDR2 FRNRAP. Germline trimming cut 5 bases from V and 5 bases from J; bases unmatched to any gene: 8. The CDR3 reads CASGLGAGVHNEQFF. The CDR3 coding sequence is TGTGCTAGTGGTCTAGGAGCGGGAGTCCACAATGAGCAGTTCTTC. The variable domain in full, with the rest retrieved from reference TRBV12-5 and TRBJ2-1, is DARVTQTPRHKVTEMGQEVTMRCQPILGHNTVFWYRQTMMQGLELLAYFRNRAPLDDSGMPKDRFSAEMPDATLATLKIQPSEPRDSAVYFCASGLGAGVHNEQFFGPGTRLTVL.

This chain joins TRBV11-2 and TRBJ2-5; a weak D match, TRBD2 (6 bases). Germline values: CDR1 SGHAT, CDR2 FQNNGV. There are 15 residues in the CDR3. Trimming took 7 bases from V and 2 from J, leaving 17 bases between them. The CDR3 region has the DNA TGTGCCAGCACCTGGGAGGCAGCTAAACAAGAGACCCAGTACTTC. Protein product: CASTWEAAKQETQYF.

This clone was counted a single time. Other DNA sequences in the sample encode the same CDR3. CDR3 region: CASSLQSSYEQYF. The CDR3 bases are TGTGCCAGCAGCTTACAATCCAGCTACGAGCAGTACTTC. The chain combines TRBV11-2 with TRBJ2-7; D not resolved. Germline loops: CDR1 SGHAT, CDR2 FQNNGV. V lost 2 bases, J lost 3 bases, and 8 bases lay in between. The CDR3 has 13 residues.

The chain recombines TRBV7-9 with TRBJ2-2, with 13 bases aligning to TRBD2. The trim removed 5 bases at V and 7 bases at J, leaving 10 bases unmatched. Germline CDR1 and CDR2: SEHNR and FQNEAQ (reference sequence). The CDR3 consists of 17 residues. Here the CDR3 reads CASSAGLAGDSVGELFF. The CDR3 coding sequence is TGTGCCAGCAGCGCCGGACTAGCGGGGGACTCGGTCGGGGAGCTGTTTTTT.

As for this clone: In the same sample, other DNA sequences code for this CDR3. This chain connects TRBV5-4 to TRBJ2-7; no clear D. Germline V lookup: CDR1 SGHNT, CDR2 YYREEE (reference sequence). This CDR3 region has 13 residues. Trimming removed 0 bases from V and 2 bases from J, with 6 bases in between. Here the CDR3 DNA reads TGTGCCAGCAGCTTGGACCAGACCTACGAGCAGTACTTC. As protein: CASSLDQTYEQYF. Together with reference TRBV5-4 and TRBJ2-7, the CDR3 gives the full variable domain: ETGVTQSPTHLIKTRGQQVTLRCSSQSGHNTVSWYQQALGQGPQFIFQYYREEENGRGNFPPRFSGLQFPNYSSELNVNALELDDSALYLCASSLDQTYEQYFGPGTRLTVT.

CDR3 residues: CASSEYFLSGQGLGEQYF. In DNA form, the CDR3 reads TGTGCCAGCAGTGAATACTTTCTTAGCGGACAGGGGCTCGGGGAGCAGTACTTC. V usage is TRBV2 and J usage is TRBJ2-7, with 9 nucleotides matching TRBD1. V shed 2 bases, J shed 7 bases, and the junction held 18 bases outside the gene matches. CDR1 is SNHLY and CDR2 is FYNNEI in the germline V gene. The CDR3 consists of 18 residues.

This clone has just one count. The V gene is TRBV4-3, the J gene TRBJ2-2; no definite D call. Germline V gives CDR1 LGHNA, CDR2 YSLEER. This CDR3 spans 15 amino acids. V dropped 6 bases and J dropped 0 bases, with 11 bases sitting between them. CDR3 nucleotide sequence: TGCGCCAGCAGAAAGACGGACGCGAACACCGGGGAGCTGTTTTTT. Translated: CASRKTDANTGELFF.

The V gene is TRBV6-5, the J gene TRBJ1-1; D not certain. The CDR3 extends over 12 amino acids. V dropped 6 bases and J dropped 8 bases, with 13 bases sitting between them. Germline assignment: CDR1 MNHEY and CDR2 SVGAGI. The CDR3 spells CASRFGPAEAFF. DNA of the CDR3: TGTGCCAGCAGGTTTGGGCCGGCGGAAGCTTTCTTT.

The gene calls are TRBV11-3 and TRBJ2-1, with TRBD2 matching 11 bases. This CDR3 has 17 residues. Losses at the gene ends were 5 bases for V and 2 bases for J; bases not matched to a gene: 8. CDR1 is SGHNT, CDR2 YENEEA, per germline. CDR3 bases: TGTGCCAGCAGCCATTTTAGCGGGGGGGCCCCCTACAATGAGCAGTTCTTC. Translation: CASSHFSGGAPYNEQFF. Full variable domain (missing parts from reference TRBV11-3 and TRBJ2-1): EAGVVQSPRYKIIEKKQPVAFWCNPISGHNTLYWYLQNLGQGPELLIRYENEEAVDDSQLPKDRFSAERLKGVDSTLKIQPAELGDSAVYLCASSHFSGGAPYNEQFFGPGTRLTVL.

J is TRBJ2-3 and V is TRBV27; the D is unclear. This CDR3 comprises 13 residues. CDR1 is MNHEY and CDR2 is SMNVEV in the germline V gene (reference sequence). Between the trimmed V and J ends, which lost 5 bases and 1 base, there was a span of 7 bases. CDR3 bases: TGTGCCAGCAGTAGCCTCCGCACAGATACGCAGTATTTT. Protein product: CASSSLRTDTQYF.

V is TRBV13 and J is TRBJ2-7; 10 nucleotides agree with TRBD2. The CDR3 consists of 16 residues. Germline-derived CDR1 and CDR2 are PRHDT and FYEKMQ (reference sequence). V was clipped by 5 bases and J by 2 bases; unmatched bases: 9. The CDR3 sequence: CASSPRGAGGAYEQYF. The CDR3 nucleotides are TGTGCCAGCAGCCCGCGGGGAGCGGGGGGGGCCTACGAGCAGTACTTC.

As regards this clone: Other DNA sequences from this sample encode an identical CDR3 as well. The chain carries TRBV6-5 and TRBJ2-7, with D unresolved. V lost 2 bases to trimming and J lost 6 bases, with 2 bases between them. Germline assignment: CDR1 MNHEY and CDR2 SVGAGI. This CDR3 contains 10 residues. The CDR3 DNA sequence: TGTGCCAGCAGTTACGGCGAGCAGTACTTC. Encoded protein: CASSYGEQYF.

The genes are TRBV5-1 and TRBJ2-2; D gene ambiguous. The CDR3 covers 16 residues. The germline V gene encodes CDR1 SGHRS and CDR2 YFSETQ. The germline V and J ends were trimmed by 4 bases and 2 bases, with 15 bases remaining between them. The CDR3 spells CASSQWTVLNTGELFF. Here the CDR3 DNA reads TGCGCCAGCAGCCAATGGACGGTTTTAAACACCGGGGAGCTGTTTTTT.

The rearrangement joins TRBV27 to TRBJ2-1; 11 nucleotides match TRBD2. Germline V lookup: CDR1 MNHEY, CDR2 SMNVEV (reference sequence). V was pared by 9 bases and J by 5 bases, with 3 bases of the junction left unmatched. The CDR3 is 13 residues long. Written as DNA, the CDR3 is TGTGCCAGTACGGGACTAGCGGACAATGAGCAGTTCTTC. As protein: CASTGLADNEQFF.

The chain employs TRBV28 and TRBJ1-3; no clear D gene. V was cut by 6 bases and J by 1 base, with 4 bases left in between. Germline V gene lookup returns CDR1 MDHEN and CDR2 SYDVKM. CDR3 length: 12 amino acids. The DNA for the CDR3 is TGTGCCAGCAGGGGATCTGGAAACACCATATATTTT. Translating gives CASRGSGNTIYF.